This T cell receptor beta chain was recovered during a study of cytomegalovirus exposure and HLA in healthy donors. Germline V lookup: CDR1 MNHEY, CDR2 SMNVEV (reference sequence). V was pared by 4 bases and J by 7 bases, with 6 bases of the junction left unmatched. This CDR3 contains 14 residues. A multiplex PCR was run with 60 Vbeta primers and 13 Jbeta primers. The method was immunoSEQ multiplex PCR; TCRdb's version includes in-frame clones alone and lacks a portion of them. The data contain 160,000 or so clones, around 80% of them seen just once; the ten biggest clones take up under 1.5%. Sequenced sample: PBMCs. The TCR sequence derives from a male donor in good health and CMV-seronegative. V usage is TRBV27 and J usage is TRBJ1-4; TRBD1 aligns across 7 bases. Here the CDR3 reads CASSSHRGGEKLFF. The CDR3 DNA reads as TGTGCCAGCAGTTCACACAGGGGTGGTGAAAAACTGTTTTTT.